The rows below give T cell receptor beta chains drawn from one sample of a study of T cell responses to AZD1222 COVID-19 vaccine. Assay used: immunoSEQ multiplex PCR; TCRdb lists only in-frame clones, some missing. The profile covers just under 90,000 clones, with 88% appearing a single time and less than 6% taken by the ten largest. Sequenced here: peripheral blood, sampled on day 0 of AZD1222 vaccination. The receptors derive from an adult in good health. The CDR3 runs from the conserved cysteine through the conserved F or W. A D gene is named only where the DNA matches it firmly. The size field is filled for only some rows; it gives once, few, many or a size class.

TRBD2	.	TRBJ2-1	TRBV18	TGTGCCAGCTCACCACCTATATCGGCTAGCGGCACCTACAATGAGCAGTTCTTC	CASSPPISASGTYNEQFF
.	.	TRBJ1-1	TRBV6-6	TGTGCCAGCAGGTTTACCTATGAAGCTTTCTTT	CASRFTYEAFF
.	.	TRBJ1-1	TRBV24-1	TGTGCCACCAGTGCCCCAGGCGGCACTGAAGCTTTCTTT	CATSAPGGTEAFF
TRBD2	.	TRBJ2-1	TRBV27	TGTGCCAGCAGTTCTAGCGGGAGTTTCAATGAGCAGTTCTTC	CASSSSGSFNEQFF
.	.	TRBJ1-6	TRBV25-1	TGTGCCAGCGACGAAGCAGGGGATTCACCCCTCCACTTT	CASDEAGDSPLHF
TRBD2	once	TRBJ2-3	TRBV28	TGTGCCAGCAGTTTAGGAGCGGGAGGCCCAGATACGCAGTATTTT	CASSLGAGGPDTQYF
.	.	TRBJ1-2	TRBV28	TGTGCCAGCAGTCCTAAAATCGACTATGGCTACACCTTC	CASSPKIDYGYTF
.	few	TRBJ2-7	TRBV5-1	TGCGCCAGCAGCAACCGGGACGGCTACGAGCAGTACTTC	CASSNRDGYEQYF
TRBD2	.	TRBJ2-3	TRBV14	TGTGCCAGCAGCCAAGAAAGGGACTACACAGATACGCAGTATTTT	CASSQERDYTDTQYF
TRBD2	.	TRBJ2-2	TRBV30	TGTGCCTGGGAGGGACTAGCGAACACCGGGGAGCTGTTTTTT	CAWEGLANTGELFF
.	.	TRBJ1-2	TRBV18	TGTGCCAGCTCCTCTCAGGGCACCCAGCGGGGCTACACCTTC	CASSSQGTQRGYTF
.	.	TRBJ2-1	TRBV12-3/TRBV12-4	TGTGCCAGCAAGACCGATCTACAATGGGAGCAGTTCTTC	CASKTDLQWEQFF
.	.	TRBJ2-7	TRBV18	TGTGCCAGCTCACGAGGGACGGATAGCTCCTACGAGCAGTACTTC	CASSRGTDSSYEQYF
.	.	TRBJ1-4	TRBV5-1	TGCGCCAGCAGCCCGCCAGGCCTTGTACTGTTTTTT	CASSPPGLVLFF
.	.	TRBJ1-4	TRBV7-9	TGTGCCAGCAGCTTCCTGGGGCAGGGAGCAACTAATGAAAAACTGTTTTTT	CASSFLGQGATNEKLFF
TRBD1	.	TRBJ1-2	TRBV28	TGTGCCAGCAGTTCGGGACAGGGGTATGGCTACACCTTC	CASSSGQGYGYTF
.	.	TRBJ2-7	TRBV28	TGTGCCAGCAGCGATTTAGGGGTCGGGGTCTCCGAGCAGTACTTC	CASSDLGVGVSEQYF